The rows below give T cell receptor beta chains drawn from one sample of a study of T cells after posttransplantation cyclophosphamide. The method was immunoSEQ multiplex PCR; TCRdb's version includes in-frame clones alone and lacks a portion of them. The repertoire yields 20,000 to 30,000 clones, none seen only once; the top ten contain over 1.3%. The sample comprised PBMCs. These receptors were collected from a man aged 50-59 years in good health, CMV-negative, and a related stem cell transplant donor. The CDR3 runs from the conserved cysteine through the conserved F or W. D genes are given only for firm matches. A row's size may be missing; if present it is once, few, many or a size class.

>TRBJ2-5|TRBD1|TRBV18|NA
TGTGCCAGCTCACCATCCCAGGGACAGGGGGCGGACGAGACCCAGTACTTC
CASSPSQGQGADETQYF
>TRBJ2-5|TRBD2|TRBV5-4|many
TGTGCCAGCAGCTCTAGCGGGAGTCCGCAAGAGACCCAGTACTTC
CASSSSGSPQETQYF
>TRBJ2-4|TRBD1|TRBV7-8|many
TGTGCCAGCAGCTTAGTGAAGGACAGGCGTTTTTCCAGTGCCAAAAACATTCAGTACTTC
CASSLVKDRRFSSAKNIQYF
>TRBJ2-7|TRBD2|TRBV11-2|many
TGTGCCAGCAGCCCGAGGGGACTAGCGGGAGGGCCGAGATACGAGCAGTACTTC
CASSPRGLAGGPRYEQYF
>TRBJ2-7|NA|TRBV21-1|many
TGTGCCAGCAGCGCCAGACAGGCAGCCTACGAGCAGTACTTC
CASSARQAAYEQYF
>TRBJ2-7|TRBD2|TRBV7-9|many
TGTGCCAGCAGCTACCCCCTTGTGGGGGGGTCCTACGAGCAGTACTTC
CASSYPLVGGSYEQYF
>TRBJ2-7|TRBD1|TRBV19|many
TGTGCCAGTAGTATGGGGACAGGGAACTACGAGCAGTACTTC
CASSMGTGNYEQYF
>TRBJ1-1|NA|TRBV4-2|many
TGTGCCAGCAGCCAAGACAGGAACACTGAAGCTTTCTTT
CASSQDRNTEAFF
>TRBJ2-1|TRBD2|TRBV30|many
TGTGCCTGGAATGCTCGCGGGGGGGTTTACAATGAGCAGTTCTTC
CAWNARGGVYNEQFF
>TRBJ2-5|TRBD2|TRBV19|many
TGTGCCAGTAGTATCGCTAGCGGACAAGAGACCCAGTACTTC
CASSIASGQETQYF
>TRBJ2-5|NA|TRBV4-2|many
TGTGCCAGCAGCCAAGATCGCCGGGAGACCCAGTACTTC
CASSQDRRETQYF
>TRBJ2-3|NA|TRBV21-1|many
TGTGCCAGCAGCCCCCCGGACAGGGTTCTGGATACGCAGTATTTT
CASSPPDRVLDTQYF
>TRBJ2-3|NA|TRBV5-4|many
TGTGCCAGCAAGGGACAAGAGACAGATACGCAGTATTTT
CASKGQETDTQYF
>TRBJ2-5|TRBD2|TRBV6-5|NA
TGTGCCAGCAGTTACTCGAGCGGGAGGGCCCTCGGGACCCAGTACTTC
CASSYSSGRALGTQYF
>TRBJ1-4|TRBD1|TRBV27|many
TGTGCCAGCAGTCTACAGGGGGCAGGTGAAAAACTGTTTTTT
CASSLQGAGEKLFF
>TRBJ2-3|TRBD2|TRBV2|many
TGTGCCAGCAAAAGGTTCGAAAGGACTAGCGGGGGAACTAGCACAGATACGCAGTATTTT
CASKRFERTSGGTSTDTQYF
>TRBJ1-6|NA|TRBV18|many
TGTGCCAGCTCACTTACCGGGGATTATAATTCACCCCTCCACTTT
CASSLTGDYNSPLHF
>TRBJ2-3|TRBD2|TRBV28|many
TGTGCCATCGGGACTAGCGGGAGTAGGACAGATACGCAGTATTTT
CAIGTSGSRTDTQYF
>TRBJ2-2|TRBD2|TRBV6-5|many
TGTGCCAGCAGTTATTCACGGGGGGGCCGTGGCGGGGAGCTGTTTTTT
CASSYSRGGRGGELFF
>TRBJ2-3|TRBD2|TRBV7-3|many
TGTGCCAGCAGTCGACTAGCGACTTGGACAGATACGCAGTATTTT
CASSRLATWTDTQYF
>TRBJ2-1|TRBD2|TRBV5-1|many
TGCGCCAGCAGCCCAAGCTTAGCGGGAGTAAGTAATGAGCAGTTCTTC
CASSPSLAGVSNEQFF
>TRBJ2-3|TRBD1|TRBV19|many
TGTGCCAGTAGCACGACAGGGCGCACAGATACGCAGTATTTT
CASSTTGRTDTQYF
>TRBJ2-3|NA|TRBV27|medium-sized
TGTGCCAGCAGTTTAGAAACTAGACTGATACATACGCAGTATTTT
CASSLETRLIHTQYF
>TRBJ2-7|TRBD2|TRBV11-2|many
TGTGCCAGCAGCCGCTCGGCTAGCGGGAGAGCGGGCGAGCAGTACTTC
CASSRSASGRAGEQYF
>TRBJ1-1|NA|TRBV27|many
TGTGCCAGCAGTCCCTCGGCGGGAGAGACTGAAGCTTTCTTT
CASSPSAGETEAFF